The 4 T cell receptor beta chains reported below all come from one sample, sequenced in a study of monozygotic twins with inflammatory bowel disease. Reprocessing the 5' RACE reads, TCRdb reports a single entry for every CDR3 protein and omits DNA. This table lists about 210,000 distinct CDR3 sequences. The sample taken for sequencing was blood. These receptor sequences come from a human donor with ulcerative colitis or Crohn's disease, or a healthy co-twin of an affected twin (not recorded which).

The rearrangement links TRBV20-1 to TRBJ2-1. Germline V gene data show CDR1 as DFQATT and CDR2 as SNEGSKA (reference sequence). This CDR3 is 13 amino acids long. The CDR3 sequence: CSVKHMPYNEQFF.

CDR3 loop: CASRLSWGGSYEQYF. This sequence joins TRBV28 and TRBJ2-7. Germline CDR1 is MDHEN and CDR2 is SYDVKM. The CDR3 totals 15 residues.

V is TRBV12-3 or TRBV12-4 and J is TRBJ2-7; the D call of TRBD1 rests on TCRdb alone, since no DNA is present to check it. The CDR3 extends over 16 amino acids. CDR3 in amino acids: CASTESNKGGLGEQYF.

The chain links TRBV20-1 to TRBJ1-1; TCRdb's D gene call, TRBD1, goes unchecked for lack of DNA. The CDR3 spans 14 residues. Per the germline V gene, CDR1 is DFQATT and CDR2 is SNEGSKA (reference sequence). The CDR3 loop is CSAGQDNFDTEAFF.